One sample yielded the 32 T cell receptor beta chains listed below, sequenced in a study of patients and donors after allogeneic stem cell transplantation. TCRdb recomputed calls from the RT-PCR reads with MiXCR, one row per CDR3 protein. The table records under 30,000 distinct CDR3 sequences, 42% of them present only once. Specimen: blood, either unsorted or a sorted T cell fraction (not recorded which). Receptors were obtained from a human donor who was either an allogeneic HSCT recipient or a stem cell or donor lymphocyte infusion donor (not recorded which). It is not recorded whose cells these are; they may come from a transplant donor.

V gene TRBV5-1 combines with J gene TRBJ2-3, with D unresolved. The V end lost 4 bases, the J end lost 2 bases, and 5 bases lay between the germline ends. CDR1 and CDR2 (germline): SGHRS, YFSETQ. The CDR3 runs to 12 residues. The CDR3: CASSPHTDTQYF. DNA for the CDR3: TGCGCCAGCAGCCCCCACACAGATACGCAGTATTTT.

The chain is built from TRBV20-1 and TRBJ2-3; the match to TRBD1 covers 9 bases. CDR1 DFQATT and CDR2 SNEGSKA come from the germline V gene (reference sequence). V shed 5 bases, J shed 5 bases, and the junction held 8 bases outside the gene matches. The length of the CDR3 is 14 residues. In DNA form, the CDR3 reads TGCAGTGCTCCCCACAGGGGGCGGGGAGATACGCAGTATTTT. Amino acid sequence: CSAPHRGRGDTQYF.

The genes are TRBV7-9 and TRBJ2-5, with TRBD2 identical over 9 bases. V dropped 0 bases and J dropped 2; count of bases not matched to a gene: 7. Germline CDR1 reads SEHNR; CDR2 reads FQNEAQ (reference sequence). This CDR3 is 17 amino acids long. CDR3: CASSLASLGLAQETQYF. In nucleotides, the CDR3 is TGTGCCAGCAGCTTAGCCTCTTTGGGACTAGCACAAGAGACCCAGTACTTC.

V and J are TRBV6-4 and TRBJ2-5, with 13 positions matching TRBD2. This CDR3 is built from 15 residues. Germline loops: CDR1 MRHNA, CDR2 SNTAGT. The ends lost 6 bases at V and 1 base at J; junction bases unmatched: 2. The CDR3 protein is CASSRLAGGQETQYF. The DNA of the CDR3 is TGTGCCAGCAGCAGACTAGCGGGGGGCCAAGAGACCCAGTACTTC.

This chain's CDR3 is CASSQGETGLTGYTF. The CDR3 coding sequence is TGCGCCAGCAGCCAAGGAGAGACAGGGCTGACTGGCTACACCTTC. The chain employs TRBV4-1 and TRBJ1-2; 7 positions match TRBD1. The ends lost 1 base at V and 7 bases at J; junction bases unmatched: 9. The germline gives CDR1 MGHRA, CDR2 YSYEKL. This CDR3 comprises 15 residues.

Concerning this clonotype itself: The junction does not match germline at one end; this may be a read error. V and J are TRBV2 and TRBJ2-1; weak D call: TRBD1 (6 bases). The CDR3 contains 14 residues. Germline CDR1 reads SNHLY; CDR2 reads FYNNEI. The CDR3 sequence: CASNRQDYYDEQFF. The CDR3 DNA follows: TGTGCCAGCAACAGACAGGATTACTACGATGAGCAGTTCTTC. Full variable domain (missing parts from reference TRBV2 and TRBJ2-1): EPEVTQTPSHQVTQMGQEVILRCVPISNHLYFYWYRQILGQKVEFLVSFYNNEISEKSEIFDDQFSVERPDGSNFTLKIRSTKLEDSAMYFCASNRQDYYDEQFFGPGTRLTVL.

There are a few counts of this clonotype. This rearrangement joins TRBV29-1 to TRBJ1-4, with 10 nucleotides matching TRBD1. With V trimmed by 7 bases and J by 4 bases, 6 bases remained unmatched. From germline, CDR1 is SQVTM and CDR2 ANQGSEA. There are 14 residues in the CDR3. Written as DNA, the CDR3 is TGCAGCGCCGGCGGGACAGGGGTTAATGAAAAACTGTTTTTT. Its translation is CSAGGTGVNEKLFF.

The genes are TRBV6-5 and TRBJ1-2; possible D gene TRBD1, 5 bases. The CDR3 is 15 residues long. Germline V gene lookup returns CDR1 MNHEY and CDR2 SVGAGI. Deletions cut 4 bases from V and 4 bases from J, with 16 bases between. In DNA form, the CDR3 reads TGTGCCAGCAGTTTACTGTCGGGGGAGGGCTATGGCTACACCTTC. Its translation: CASSLLSGEGYGYTF.

This clonotype was recorded many times. The chain is built from TRBV20-1 and TRBJ1-5; possibly TRBD1 for D (5 bases). V shed 2 bases and J shed 7 bases, with 15 bases lying between them. Germline CDR1 is DFQATT and CDR2 is SNEGSKA (reference sequence). This CDR3 region has 14 residues. CDR3 protein: CSARKSGEWQPQHF. In DNA, the CDR3 is TGCAGTGCTAGAAAGTCGGGGGAATGGCAGCCCCAGCATTTT.

The rearrangement links TRBV4-1 to TRBJ2-7; TRBD1 agrees at 7 bases. V dropped 4 bases and J dropped 0; count of bases not matched to a gene: 15. Germline CDR1 and CDR2: MGHRA and YSYEKL. This CDR3 region has 18 residues. CDR3 amino acids: CASSRSTGNPWSSYEQYF. In nucleotides, the CDR3 is TGCGCCAGCAGCCGCTCGACAGGGAACCCCTGGAGCTCCTACGAGCAGTACTTC.

This sequence joins TRBV7-6 and TRBJ1-1; D is perhaps TRBD1 (6 bases). Trimming took off 5 bases at V and 10 bases at J, with 17 bases between the two ends. Germline lookup yields CDR1 SGHVS and CDR2 FNYEAQ. There are 13 residues in the CDR3. CDR3 protein: CASSPPDSGGAFF. The CDR3 nucleotides are TGTGCCAGCAGCCCTCCGGACAGCGGCGGAGCTTTCTTT.

The chain carries TRBV5-1 and TRBJ2-5; D unresolved. The V end lost 4 bases, the J end lost 2 bases, and 9 bases lay between the germline ends. Germline loops: CDR1 SGHRS, CDR2 YFSETQ. CDR3 length: 13 residues. As DNA, the CDR3 is TGCGCCAGCAGCCTCCCGAGTCAAGAGACCCAGTACTTC. Residues: CASSLPSQETQYF.

This clonotype occurred a few times. The chain has TRBV5-1 and TRBJ2-3, with unresolved D. V was pared by 3 bases and J by 6 bases, with 14 bases between. Germline V gene sequence: CDR1 SGHRS, CDR2 YFSETQ. This CDR3 region has 14 residues. CDR3 DNA: TGCGCCAGCAGCTCTACTAACTGGGCTGATACGCAGTATTTT. It yields the protein CASSSTNWADTQYF.

The genes are TRBV7-2 and TRBJ1-4; unclear D gene. Germline CDR1 is SGHTA and CDR2 is FQGNSA. CDR3 size: 15 residues. Trimming took off 4 bases at V and 0 bases at J, with 9 bases between the two ends. CDR3 coding DNA: TGTGCCAGCAGCTCCTACAGATCAACTAATGAAAAACTGTTTTTT. This codes for CASSSYRSTNEKLFF.

The sample holds a few counts of this clonotype. The V call is TRBV12-3 or TRBV12-4, the J call TRBJ1-5; maybe TRBD1 (6 bases). V lost 7 bases to trimming and J lost 1 base, with 20 bases between them. The CDR3 consists of 17 residues. CDR3 amino acids: CASTHRGGKSSNQPQHF. The CDR3 bases are TGTGCCAGCACCCATAGAGGGGGGAAATCGAGCAATCAGCCCCAGCATTTT.

The V gene is TRBV5-6, the J gene TRBJ1-1; D remains unclear. Germline V gene sequence: CDR1 SGHDT, CDR2 YYEEEE. This CDR3 is built from 13 residues. V gave up 2 bases and J gave up 2 bases, with 7 bases separating them. The DNA of the CDR3 is TGTGCCAGCAGCTTAAGGATAAACACTGAAGCTTTCTTT. Translating gives CASSLRINTEAFF.

The chain has TRBV7-9 and TRBJ1-5; possibly TRBD1 for D (5 bases). V dropped 5 bases and J dropped 1 base, with 18 bases sitting between them. Germline V lookup: CDR1 SEHNR, CDR2 FQNEAQ (reference sequence). This CDR3 has 17 amino acids. In DNA form, the CDR3 reads TGTGCCAGCAGCACATCCCTAGGGGTTATCAGCAATCAGCCCCAGCATTTT. It encodes CASSTSLGVISNQPQHF.

The V gene is TRBV5-1, the J gene TRBJ1-6; TRBD1 matches 8 bases. Germline-derived CDR1 and CDR2 are SGHRS and YFSETQ. CDR3 length: 16 residues. The ends lost 0 bases at V and 9 bases at J; junction bases unmatched: 8. Here the CDR3 DNA reads TGCGCCAGCAGCTTGGAGGCAGGGGGCTTTGGTTCACCCCTCCACTTT. Amino acids: CASSLEAGGFGSPLHF.

A few counts support this clonotype. The rearrangement uses TRBV9 and TRBJ2-3; a possible D gene is TRBD2 (5 bases). The CDR3 has 16 residues. Trimming pared 0 bases from V and 0 bases from J, leaving 11 bases between. CDR1 is SGDLS and CDR2 is YYNGEE in the germline V gene. In nucleotides, the CDR3 is TGTGCCAGCAGCGTAGGACTAACATCTAGCACAGATACGCAGTATTTT. It yields the protein CASSVGLTSSTDTQYF.

The chain joins TRBV18 to TRBJ1-1; 8 nucleotides match TRBD1. CDR1 and CDR2 from the germline V gene are KGHSH and LQKENI. J gave up 1 base and V 2 bases, and 6 bases lay outside the gene matches. There are 16 residues in the CDR3. CDR3 sequence reads: CASSPSRQGSNTEAFF. The DNA for the CDR3 is TGTGCCAGCTCACCATCGAGACAGGGGTCGAACACTGAAGCTTTCTTT.

This clonotype is hyperexpanded in the sample. The CDR3 DNA is TGTGCCAGCAGCTTAGCGGAGGGGGGCTTGTACGAGCAGTACTTC. This encodes CASSLAEGGLYEQYF. The chain carries TRBV7-9 and TRBJ2-7, with D perhaps TRBD1 or TRBD2 (6 bases each). Per germline, CDR1 SEHNR and CDR2 FQNEAQ (reference sequence). V lost 0 bases to trimming and J lost 4 bases, with 13 bases between them. This CDR3 contains 15 residues.

The CDR3 loop reads CASSLKPAASNQPQHF. The CDR3 DNA sequence: TGTGCCAGCAGTTTAAAGCCGGCGGCTAGCAATCAGCCCCAGCATTTT. The chain uses TRBV28 and TRBJ1-5; D is unclear. The V end was cut by 2 bases, the J end by 0 bases, with 11 bases between. CDR1 and CDR2 (germline): MDHEN, SYDVKM. The CDR3 has 16 amino acids. Together with reference TRBV28 and TRBJ1-5, the CDR3 gives the full variable domain: DVKVTQSSRYLVKRTGEKVFLECVQDMDHENMFWYRQDPGLGLRLIYFSYDVKMKEKGDIPEGYSVSREKKERFSLILESASTNQTSMYLCASSLKPAASNQPQHFGDGTRLSIL.

This clonotype was observed a handful of times. The chain links TRBV6-6 to TRBJ2-7, with 13 bases fitting TRBD2. The CDR3 covers 17 residues. Trimming removed 2 bases from V and 2 bases from J; junction bases left unmatched: 6. Germline CDR1 reads MNHNY; CDR2 reads SVGAGI (reference sequence). The CDR3 nucleotides are TGTGCCAGCAGTTACCCCACAACTAGCGGGGGGGCCTACGAGCAGTACTTC. It yields the protein CASSYPTTSGGAYEQYF.

This clonotype turned up a few times. V is TRBV12-3 or TRBV12-4 and J is TRBJ1-4, with D perhaps matching TRBD1 (5 bases). Trimming stripped 7 bases from V and 8 bases from J, with 26 bases between. The CDR3 sequence is 17 residues long. The CDR3 here is CASTPDRGVIYLEKLFF. CDR3 bases: TGTGCCAGCACACCCGACAGAGGGGTCATCTATTTGGAAAAACTGTTTTTT.

This clonotype came up a few times. The CDR3 is CSVNRNTLNEQFF. CDR3 sequence (DNA): TGCAGCGTGAACAGGAATACCCTAAATGAGCAGTTCTTC. This chain connects TRBV29-1 to TRBJ2-1, with a weak D call TRBD1 (5 bases). Germline CDR1 is SQVTM and CDR2 is ANQGSEA. The ends were cut back, 6 bases at V and 7 bases at J, with 16 bases in the middle. This CDR3 is built from 13 residues.

This clonotype was found a few times. Here the CDR3 DNA reads TGTGCCAGCAGCTTAGTCGGCGGTACGGGTCAGCCCCAGCATTTT. Translated, it gives CASSLVGGTGQPQHF. The chain combines TRBV7-8 with TRBJ1-5; D gene unclear. CDR1 and CDR2 from the germline V gene are SGHVS and FQNEAQ. The CDR3 runs to 15 residues. Trimming took off 1 base at V and 6 bases at J, with 13 bases between the two ends.

CDR3 coding DNA: TGCAGTGCTAGAGATTCCGGGTTTCAGCCCCAGCATTTT. Its protein product is CSARDSGFQPQHF. The chain couples TRBV20-1 to TRBJ1-5; no firm D call. Trimming took off 0 bases at V and 6 bases at J, with 9 bases between the two ends. The CDR3 runs 13 residues. From germline, CDR1 is DFQATT and CDR2 SNEGSKA (reference sequence).

The rearrangement uses TRBV7-3 and TRBJ2-1; 13 bases are shared with TRBD2. CDR3 size: 17 residues. J lost 10 bases, V lost 5 bases, and 14 bases had no gene match. Germline lookup yields CDR1 SGHTA and CDR2 FQGTGA. DNA of the CDR3: TGTGCCAGCAGCCCCCTTGGGACTAGCGGGGCCCCTAGGGAGCAGTTCTTC. Protein product: CASSPLGTSGAPREQFF. The full variable domain, in which reference TRBV7-3 and TRBJ2-1 provide the parts outside the CDR3, is GAGVSQTPSNKVTEKGKYVELRCDPISGHTALYWYRQSLGQGPEFLIYFQGTGAADDSGLPNDRFFAVRPEGSVSTLKIQRTERGDSAVYLCASSPLGTSGAPREQFFGPGTRLTVL.

The chain joins TRBV6-5 to TRBJ1-6, with 7 positions matching TRBD1. The CDR3 contains 15 residues. The junction had 3 bases not matched to a gene; V was cut back by 2 bases and J by 5 bases. Germline V CDR1 and CDR2: MNHEY, SVGAGI. The CDR3 DNA sequence: TGTGCCAGCAGTTACGGCCAGGGGGATAATTCACCCCTCCACTTT. Its protein product is CASSYGQGDNSPLHF.

This chain uses TRBV15 with TRBJ1-5; 7 nucleotides line up with TRBD1. The V gene end was trimmed by 5 bases and the J gene end by 2 bases; junction bases not matched to a gene: 12. Germline loops: CDR1 LNHNV, CDR2 YYDKDF (reference sequence). The CDR3 runs to 17 residues. The CDR3 DNA reads as TGTGCCACCAGCCCCGGACAGGCCCCGAGGGGCAATCAGCCCCAGCATTTT. It codes for CATSPGQAPRGNQPQHF.

The chain carries TRBV25-1 and TRBJ1-2, with 7 bases lining up with TRBD1. The CDR3 length is 15 residues. The trim removed 2 bases at V and 8 bases at J, leaving 11 bases unmatched. Germline V gene lookup returns CDR1 MGHDK and CDR2 SYGVNS. The CDR3 sequence: CASSEAQTGPVGYTF. The CDR3 DNA is TGTGCCAGCAGTGAAGCCCAGACAGGGCCGGTCGGCTACACCTTC.

The rearrangement links TRBV6-5 to TRBJ1-6; 10 bases line up with TRBD1. Germline values: CDR1 MNHEY, CDR2 SVGAGI. The V gene end was trimmed by 6 bases and the J gene end by 9 bases; junction bases not matched to a gene: 8. The CDR3 consists of 15 residues. CDR3 sequence: CASSAGTGVFSPLHF. The DNA of the CDR3 is TGTGCCAGCAGCGCCGGGACAGGGGTTTTTTCACCCCTCCACTTT.